Listed here are 21 T cell receptor beta chains from one sample, sequenced in a study of blood T cell repertoires in COVID-19. Libraries were prepared by immunoSEQ multiplex PCR; TCRdb keeps only in-frame clonotypes and omits some of them. The sample records approximately 160,000 clones, roughly 84% being singletons. Sequencing input: PBMCs or T cells enriched from blood (not recorded which). These receptors all stem from a woman aged 50 to 60 who had recovered from COVID-19.

This clone has a handful of counts. The V and J genes are TRBV7-9 and TRBJ1-6, with 11 bases that match TRBD1. Germline-derived CDR1 and CDR2 are SEHNR and FQNEAQ (reference sequence). There are 16 residues in the CDR3. V gave up 4 bases and J gave up 7 bases; unmatched junction bases: 6. The CDR3 region is CASSSRGQGANSPLHF. CDR3 nucleotide sequence: TGTGCCAGCAGCTCCCGCGGACAGGGGGCAAATTCACCCCTCCACTTT. Filled out from reference TRBV7-9 and TRBJ1-6, the complete variable domain reads DTGVSQNPRHKITKRGQNVTFRCDPISEHNRLYWYRQTLGQGPEFLTYFQNEAQLEKSRLLSDRFSAERPKGSFSTLEIQRTEQGDSAMYLCASSSRGQGANSPLHFGNGTRLTVT.

The genes are TRBV5-1 and TRBJ1-3, with TRBD1 identical over 7 bases. Germline lookup yields CDR1 SGHRS and CDR2 YFSETQ. This CDR3 contains 16 residues. Trimming removed 0 bases from V and 2 bases from J; junction bases left unmatched: 5. The CDR3 loop reads CASSLETDRAGNTIYF. The CDR3 DNA reads TGCGCCAGCAGCTTGGAAACAGACAGGGCTGGAAACACCATATATTTT.

This chain joins TRBV12-3 or TRBV12-4 and TRBJ1-5; tentatively, D is TRBD1 (6 bases). Between the trimmed V and J ends, which lost 3 bases and 6 bases, there was a span of 9 bases. The CDR3 runs to 13 residues. CDR3 amino acids: CASSLQGRQPQHF. In DNA form, the CDR3 reads TGTGCCAGCAGTTTGCAGGGGCGTCAGCCCCAGCATTTT.

This clone was recorded only once. The chain has TRBV24-1 and TRBJ1-2; 7 bases align to TRBD1. The trim removed 4 bases at V and 1 base at J, leaving 5 bases unmatched. This CDR3 spans 15 amino acids. Germline V gene lookup returns CDR1 KGHDR and CDR2 SFDVKD. The CDR3 protein is CATSETGTVNYGYTF. The CDR3 DNA follows: TGTGCCACCAGTGAAACCGGGACAGTTAACTATGGCTACACCTTC.

This clone was found once. The rearrangement links TRBV7-9 to TRBJ1-2; the match to TRBD1 covers 11 bases. V lost 1 base and J lost 1; bases outside the gene matches: 2. CDR1 is SEHNR, CDR2 FQNEAQ, per germline (reference sequence). This CDR3 comprises 16 residues. The chain's CDR3 is CASSLVGQGVNYGYTF. CDR3 coding DNA: TGTGCCAGCAGCTTAGTGGGACAGGGGGTTAACTATGGCTACACCTTC.

This chain links TRBV2 with TRBJ2-1; TRBD1 might be the D (6 bases). With 8 bases removed from V and 5 bases from J, the gap between germline ends came to 13 bases. Germline assignment: CDR1 SNHLY and CDR2 FYNNEI. The CDR3 has 13 amino acids. DNA for the CDR3: TGTGCCAGCTGGGGCAGGGGTGACAATGAGCAGTTCTTC. It is translated as CASWGRGDNEQFF.

This clone was recorded only once. DNA of the CDR3: TGTGCCAGCAGCCCCAGGGGTTCATCAGAGACCCAGTACTTC. Protein: CASSPRGSSETQYF. This sequence joins TRBV9 and TRBJ2-5, with D tentatively TRBD1 (6 bases). The CDR3 loop spans 14 amino acids. Trimming took 4 bases from V and 4 from J, leaving 14 bases between them. Germline assignment: CDR1 SGDLS and CDR2 YYNGEE.

J is TRBJ2-3 and V is TRBV29-1, with 9 bases aligning to TRBD1. V lost 4 bases, J lost 7 bases, and 6 bases stayed unmatched. Germline V lookup: CDR1 SQVTM, CDR2 ANQGSEA. The CDR3 runs 13 residues. The CDR3 here is CSVVTGGLNTQYF. CDR3 coding DNA: TGCAGCGTTGTGACAGGGGGTTTGAATACGCAGTATTTT.

This clone was detected only a few times. The sample has other DNA sequences that encode this CDR3 too. This sequence joins TRBV6-5 and TRBJ1-3; 12 bases are shared with TRBD1. CDR3 length: 14 amino acids. The V segment lost 8 bases and the J segment 4 bases; nucleotides outside the gene matches: 3. Germline V gives CDR1 MNHEY, CDR2 SVGAGI. The CDR3 DNA reads as TGTGCCAGCCGGGACAGGGGGCTAGGAAACACCATATATTTT. Translated, it gives CASRDRGLGNTIYF.

This sequence joins TRBV3-1 (or the pseudogene TRBV3-2) and TRBJ2-1; TRBD2 aligns across 16 bases. The CDR3 is made up of 16 amino acids. From germline, CDR1 is LGHDT and CDR2 YNNKEL (reference sequence). Trimming removed 6 bases from V and 8 bases from J; junction bases left unmatched: 7. The CDR3 is CASRGTSGRVRDEQFF. The CDR3 DNA reads as TGTGCCAGCAGGGGGACTAGCGGGAGGGTTCGCGATGAGCAGTTCTTC.

This clone was found a few times. V usage is TRBV30 and J usage is TRBJ1-6; 11 bases are shared with TRBD1. Trimming removed 4 bases from V and 5 bases from J; junction bases left unmatched: 7. Germline CDR1 GTSNPN, CDR2 SVGIG (reference sequence). There are 16 residues in the CDR3. The CDR3: CAWTAGTGGHNSPLHF. The CDR3 DNA reads TGTGCCTGGACCGCTGGGACAGGGGGGCATAATTCACCCCTCCACTTT.

The genes are TRBV7-9 and TRBJ2-1, with 10 bases aligning to TRBD2. Germline-derived CDR1 and CDR2 are SEHNR and FQNEAQ (reference sequence). V trimming: 5 bases; J trimming: 6 bases; junction bases outside the gene matches: 10. CDR3 length: 16 amino acids. The CDR3 nucleotides are TGTGCCAGCAGCCCTTCTAGCGGGAGTTTGTCCAATGAGCAGTTCTTC. Amino acid sequence: CASSPSSGSLSNEQFF.

The chain has TRBV19 and TRBJ1-5, with 8 nucleotides matching TRBD1. Trimming removed 4 bases from V and 7 bases from J; junction bases left unmatched: 6. Germline V CDR1 and CDR2: LNHDA, SQIVND (reference sequence). The CDR3 consists of 14 residues. CDR3 in DNA: TGTGCCAGTAGTAGAGACAGGGGAGGGCAGCCCCAGCATTTT. This codes for CASSRDRGGQPQHF.

The V and J genes are TRBV7-9 and TRBJ2-1; 8 bases match TRBD1. The CDR3 covers 15 residues. Germline V gene sequence: CDR1 SEHNR, CDR2 FQNEAQ (reference sequence). Unmatched junction bases numbered 2, after V lost 2 bases and J lost 2 bases. The CDR3 nucleotides read TGTGCCAGCAGCTTATTACAGGGGGCCTACAATGAGCAGTTCTTC. It is translated as CASSLLQGAYNEQFF.

This chain links TRBV7-3 with TRBJ1-1, with 7 bases aligning to TRBD1. Trimming took 2 bases from V and 2 from J; bases not matched to a gene: 5. CDR3 size: 15 residues. Per the germline V gene, CDR1 is SGHTA and CDR2 is FQGTGA. The CDR3 DNA reads TGTGCCAGCAGCTTAGGGGGGACAGCAAACACTGAAGCTTTCTTT. It specifies CASSLGGTANTEAFF.

The chain has TRBV20-1 and TRBJ2-1, with TRBD2 matching over 11 bases. Trimming cost V 3 bases and J 9 bases; bases outside gene matches: 4. Germline V gene data show CDR1 as DFQATT and CDR2 as SNEGSKA (reference sequence). The CDR3 is 13 residues long. The CDR3 sequence: CSASRLAGGEQFF. In nucleotides, the CDR3 is TGCAGTGCTAGTAGGCTAGCGGGAGGTGAGCAGTTCTTC.

The genes are TRBV6-5 and TRBJ1-2; tentatively, D is TRBD1 (5 bases). Between the trimmed V and J ends, which lost 2 bases and 7 bases, there was a span of 20 bases. The CDR3 runs to 16 residues. In germline, CDR1 is MNHEY, CDR2 SVGAGI. CDR3 in amino acids: CASSYVGMSGGGGYTF. CDR3 coding DNA: TGTGCCAGCAGTTACGTGGGGATGTCTGGGGGGGGTGGCTACACCTTC.

This chain connects TRBV2 to TRBJ1-5; a weak D match, TRBD1 (6 bases). V shed 5 bases and J shed 6 bases, with 14 bases lying between them. Germline-derived CDR1 and CDR2 are SNHLY and FYNNEI. The CDR3 is 14 residues long. CDR3 in DNA: TGTGCCAGCAGTCAGACACAGGGTGCTCAGCCCCAGCATTTT. Amino acids: CASSQTQGAQPQHF.

This clone was observed a handful of times. V gene TRBV6-5 combines with J gene TRBJ2-7; D might be TRBD2 (5 bases). Germline V gives CDR1 MNHEY, CDR2 SVGAGI. V was cut by 7 bases and J by 3 bases, with 16 bases left in between. CDR3 length: 14 residues. The CDR3 region is CASINPGLNYEQYF. The CDR3 DNA is TGTGCCAGCATTAACCCGGGGTTAAACTACGAGCAGTACTTC.

The V call is TRBV30, the J call TRBJ2-3, with TRBD2 matching over 7 bases. Germline assignment: CDR1 GTSNPN and CDR2 SVGIG (reference sequence). The CDR3 loop spans 13 amino acids. Trimming cost V 8 bases and J 6 bases; bases outside gene matches: 11. CDR3 DNA sequence: TGTGCCCGCACTAGCGCTTCATTGGATACGCAGTATTTT. As protein: CARTSASLDTQYF.

V and J are TRBV5-4 and TRBJ2-1; 7 bases line up with TRBD2. The CDR3 contains 17 residues. Germline CDR1 and CDR2: SGHNT and YYREEE (reference sequence). Trimming removed 5 bases from V and 0 bases from J; junction bases left unmatched: 11. The CDR3, as DNA: TGTGCCAGCAGGGGGGGTATTAGCGGGTACTCCTACAATGAGCAGTTCTTC. It translates to CASRGGISGYSYNEQFF. The full variable domain, its missing parts supplied by reference TRBV5-4 and TRBJ2-1, is ETGVTQSPTHLIKTRGQQVTLRCSSQSGHNTVSWYQQALGQGPQFIFQYYREEENGRGNFPPRFSGLQFPNYSSELNVNALELDDSALYLCASRGGISGYSYNEQFFGPGTRLTVL.